This T cell receptor beta chain was sequenced for a study of glioma-infiltrating T cells after dendritic cell vaccination. Study background: Dendritic cells derived from monocytes and pulsed with autologous tumor lysate formed the vaccine.

The length of the CDR3 is 17 residues. The V end was cut by 0 bases, the J end by 5 bases, with 17 bases between. Germline loops: CDR1 MGHRA, CDR2 YSYEKL. On this clone itself: The antigen is unknown.

Blood PBMC samples: pre-vaccination, two weeks post third vaccination, and at tumor progression. Libraries were prepared by immunoSEQ multiplex PCR; TCRdb keeps only in-frame clonotypes and omits some of them. This table holds about 73,000 clones, over 70% found once. Points from the study as a whole: Higher pretreatment TIL content predicted longer progression-free time and survival. Higher TCR clonality did not directly relate to longer survival.

The receptor was derived from a human donor with glioblastoma. This chain connects TRBV4-1 to TRBJ1-5; D remains ambiguous. The source material was blood, sampled before dendritic cell vaccination. CDR3 DNA sequence: TGCGCCAGCAGCCAAGACGACCCGGGGTCTCCGTATCAGCCCCAGCATTTT. Protein product: CASSQDDPGSPYQPQHF.